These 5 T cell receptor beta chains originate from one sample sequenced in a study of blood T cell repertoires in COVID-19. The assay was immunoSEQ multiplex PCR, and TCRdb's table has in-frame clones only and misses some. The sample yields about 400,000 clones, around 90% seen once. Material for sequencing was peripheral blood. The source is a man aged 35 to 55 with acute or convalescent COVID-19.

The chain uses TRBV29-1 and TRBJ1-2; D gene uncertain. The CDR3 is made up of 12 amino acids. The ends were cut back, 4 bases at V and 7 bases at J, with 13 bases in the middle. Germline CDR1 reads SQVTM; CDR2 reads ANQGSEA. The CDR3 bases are TGCAGCGTTGTGGAGGGATCAGGTGGCTACACCTTC. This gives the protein CSVVEGSGGYTF.

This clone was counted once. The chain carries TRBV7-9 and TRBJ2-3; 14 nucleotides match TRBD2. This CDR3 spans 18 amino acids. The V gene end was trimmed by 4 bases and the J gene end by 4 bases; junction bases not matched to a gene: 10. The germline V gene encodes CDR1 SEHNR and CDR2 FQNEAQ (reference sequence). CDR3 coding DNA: TGTGCCAGCAGCTCAGACCGACTAGCGGGGGGGCAGGCAGATACGCAGTATTTT. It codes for CASSSDRLAGGQADTQYF.

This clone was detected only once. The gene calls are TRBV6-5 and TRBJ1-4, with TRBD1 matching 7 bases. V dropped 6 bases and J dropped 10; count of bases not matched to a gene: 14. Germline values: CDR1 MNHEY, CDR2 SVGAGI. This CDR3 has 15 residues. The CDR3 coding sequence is TGTGCCAGCAGGGAGGACAGGTTGGAAGTCGGAAAACTGTTTTTT. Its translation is CASREDRLEVGKLFF.

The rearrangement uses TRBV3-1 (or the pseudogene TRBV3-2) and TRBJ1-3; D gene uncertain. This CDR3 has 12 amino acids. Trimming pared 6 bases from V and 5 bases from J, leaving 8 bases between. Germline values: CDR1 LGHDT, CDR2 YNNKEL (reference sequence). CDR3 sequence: CASSPERNTIYF. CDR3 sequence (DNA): TGTGCCAGCAGTCCGGAGAGAAACACCATATATTTT.

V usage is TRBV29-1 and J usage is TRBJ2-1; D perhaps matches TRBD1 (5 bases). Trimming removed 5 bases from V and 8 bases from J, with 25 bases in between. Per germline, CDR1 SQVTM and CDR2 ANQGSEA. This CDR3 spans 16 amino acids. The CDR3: CSVRGAATNPSDEQFF. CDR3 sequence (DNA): TGCAGCGTTAGGGGTGCAGCGACAAACCCCAGTGATGAGCAGTTCTTC.